Below are 13 T cell receptor beta chains sequenced from a single sample in a study of CD8 T cells in Susac syndrome (dated by TCRdb to about 2019). Library creation used the immunoSEQ multiplex PCR assay. RNA was extracted using the RNeasy kit, and about 0.5 to 1 ug of the RNA was reverse transcribed with random hexamers. TCRdb reprocessing: public reads trimmed at Q25 with fastp, clones called with MiXCR, in-frame beta chains kept. One record per CDR3 amino acid sequence lists the most common genes and DNA. The sample table contains around 79,000 distinct CDR3 sequences; only one count was recorded for approximately 95% of them. The ten largest clones represent approximately 0.4% of the sample. Sequenced sample: CD8+ T cells from PBMCs. These receptors were obtained from a human donor with multiple sclerosis.

V usage is TRBV7-6 and J usage is TRBJ2-7; TRBD2 matches at 13 bases. The V and J ends lost 5 bases and 7 bases, in that order; junction bases with no gene match: 5. The germline V gene has CDR1 SGHVS and CDR2 FNYEAQ. This CDR3 spans 14 amino acids. The CDR3 reads CASSPGTSGIEQYF. CDR3 DNA: TGTGCCAGCAGCCCCGGGACTAGCGGGATAGAGCAGTACTTC.

This clonotype showed up just once. V and J are TRBV7-6 and TRBJ2-7; 12 positions agree with TRBD1. This CDR3 has 21 amino acids. V lost 4 bases and J lost 0; bases outside the gene matches: 19. Germline loops: CDR1 SGHVS, CDR2 FNYEAQ. CDR3 bases: TGTGCCAGCAGCTCCCTGAGGCCTGGGACAGGGGGCTCACTAAGCTCCTACGAGCAGTACTTC. Residues: CASSSLRPGTGGSLSSYEQYF.

The chain is built from TRBV6-2 or TRBV6-3 and TRBJ2-5, with D perhaps TRBD1 (6 bases). Germline V gene sequence: CDR1 MNHEY, CDR2 SVGEGT. V shed 7 bases and J shed 2 bases, with 17 bases lying between them. This CDR3 has 15 residues. The CDR3 nucleotides read TGTGCCAGCACCGGAGAGGACCAGGGGCAAGAGACCCAGTACTTC. This gives the protein CASTGEDQGQETQYF.

This clonotype was seen only once. The chain couples TRBV7-9 to TRBJ1-1, with no clear D. Germline V CDR1 and CDR2: SEHNR, FQNEAQ (reference sequence). V shed 1 base and J shed 4 bases, with 22 bases lying between them. CDR3 length equals 18 residues. CDR3 nucleotides: TGTGCCAGCAGCTTAGAAGGCAGTTCGGCGGAGCGTGGCACTGAAGCTTTCTTT. This codes for CASSLEGSSAERGTEAFF.

The chain joins TRBV5-4 to TRBJ2-5; TRBD2 matches at 14 bases. From germline, CDR1 is SGHNT and CDR2 YYREEE (reference sequence). V dropped 2 bases and J dropped 5; count of bases not matched to a gene: 5. This CDR3 has 16 amino acids. Here the CDR3 DNA reads TGTGCCAGCAGCTTCGGGACTAGCGGGAGTGATGAGACCCAGTACTTC. Translation gives CASSFGTSGSDETQYF.

The chain employs TRBV27 and TRBJ2-5, with 11 nucleotides matching TRBD2. J gave up 3 bases and V 6 bases, and 6 bases lay outside the gene matches. In germline, CDR1 is MNHEY, CDR2 SMNVEV (reference sequence). This CDR3 comprises 15 residues. The CDR3 DNA reads TGTGCCAGCAGCCTAGGGACTAGCGGAAAAGAGACCCAGTACTTC. Translation: CASSLGTSGKETQYF.

The chain has TRBV30 and TRBJ2-1; the D is unclear. This CDR3 region has 14 residues. Trimming removed 1 base at V and 3 bases at J, with 10 bases between. The germline gives CDR1 GTSNPN, CDR2 SVGIG (reference sequence). The CDR3 loop is CAWSAHVLYNEQFF. Here the CDR3 DNA reads TGTGCCTGGAGTGCCCACGTACTCTACAATGAGCAGTTCTTC.

The chain uses TRBV29-1 and TRBJ2-1, with D hard to call. The CDR3 consists of 13 residues. Between the trimmed V and J ends, which lost 6 bases and 7 bases, there was a span of 16 bases. Germline lookup yields CDR1 SQVTM and CDR2 ANQGSEA. CDR3 coding DNA: TGCAGCGTCCTCAAGACGATTGGGAATGAGCAGTTCTTC. Amino acids: CSVLKTIGNEQFF.

This clonotype turned up a few times. This chain links TRBV19 with TRBJ2-7, with D possibly being TRBD2 (6 bases). Germline loops: CDR1 LNHDA, CDR2 SQIVND (reference sequence). The V end was cut by 3 bases, the J end by 5 bases, with 11 bases between. The CDR3 is 13 residues long. The CDR3 DNA reads TGTGCCAGTAGTATCCTAGGAGGGGACGAGCAGTACTTC. Amino acid sequence: CASSILGGDEQYF. Full variable domain (remainder filled in from reference TRBV19 and TRBJ2-7): DGGITQSPKYLFRKEGQNVTLSCEQNLNHDAMYWYRQDPGQGLRLIYYSQIVNDFQKGDIAEGYSVSREKKESFPLTVTSAQKNPTAFYLCASSILGGDEQYFGPGTRLTVT.

V and J are TRBV14 and TRBJ2-5; D is ambiguous. Germline-derived CDR1 and CDR2 are SGHDN and FVKESK. V was clipped by 1 base and J by 1 base, with 7 bases between them. This CDR3 comprises 14 residues. DNA of the CDR3: TGTGCCAGCAGCCAAGTCGGCAGCCAAGAGACCCAGTACTTC. It codes for CASSQVGSQETQYF.

The rearrangement links TRBV29-1 to TRBJ2-1; tentatively, D is TRBD1 (7 bases). CDR1 SQVTM and CDR2 ANQGSEA come from the germline V gene. The CDR3 runs 14 residues. The V gene lost 6 bases and the J gene lost 6 bases, with 18 bases spanning the gap. DNA of the CDR3: TGCAGCGTGCTGACAGGGCACGGGGGCAATGAGCAGTTCTTC. Translated: CSVLTGHGGNEQFF.

V and J are TRBV7-3 and TRBJ1-2; TRBD1 matches at 8 bases. Unmatched junction bases numbered 6, after V lost 5 bases and J lost 7 bases. The CDR3 length is 13 residues. Per germline, CDR1 SGHTA and CDR2 FQGTGA. CDR3 sequence: CASSRGQGRGYTF. The CDR3 coding sequence is TGTGCCAGCAGCCGTGGACAGGGTCGTGGCTACACCTTC.

The rearrangement links TRBV12-3 or TRBV12-4 to TRBJ1-1; TRBD1 is a possible D gene (5 bases). V dropped 4 bases and J dropped 6 bases, with 12 bases sitting between them. The CDR3 sequence is 13 residues long. CDR3 region: CASSSGAIPEAFF. In DNA form, the CDR3 reads TGTGCCAGCAGTTCTGGGGCGATACCTGAAGCTTTCTTT.